This TCR beta chain originates from a study of early T cells in non-severe SARS-CoV-2 infection. For the study at large: Sequencing input comprised bulk RNA from unsorted whole blood; chain pairing was not available.

Findings of the study overall: Reliance on VDJdb matching favored anti-spike CD8 responses; private and CD4 specificities were missed.

Individual cDNA molecules each received unique molecular identifiers attached to them. Each CDR3 protein gets one entry after TCRdb re-called the 5' RACE reads with MiXCR. This sample has more than 60,000 distinct CDR3 sequences, with approximately 13% found just once. This clonotype was counted only a few times. Its antigen remains unidentified. The sample consisted of whole blood, taken at baseline. The TCR sequence derives from an adult who was a healthcare worker with PCR-confirmed SARS-CoV-2 infection or an uninfected control (not recorded which).

The CDR3 nucleotides read TGCGCCAGCAGCTCAAATGGACAGGGGCTGAACACTGAAGCTTTCTTT. Amino acid sequence: CASSSNGQGLNTEAFF. The rearrangement uses TRBV5-1 and TRBJ1-1; 9 bases are a match to TRBD1. V gave up 3 bases and J gave up 0 bases; unmatched junction bases: 6. Germline CDR1 and CDR2: SGHRS and YFSETQ. This CDR3 has 16 residues.